This T cell receptor beta chain comes out of a study of blood T cell repertoires in COVID-19. The assay was immunoSEQ multiplex PCR, and TCRdb's table has in-frame clones only and misses some. Of about 200,000 clones in the sample, 90% are singletons; the top ten hold approximately 0.48%. With 3 bases clipped from V and 1 base from J, the junction kept 8 bases outside the gene matches. Germline CDR1 reads GTSNPN; CDR2 reads SVGIG (reference sequence). The length of the CDR3 is 15 residues. The V call is TRBV30, the J call TRBJ1-1, with 7 bases that match TRBD1. The TCR sequence derives from a man aged 50-59 years with acute or convalescent COVID-19. Sequencing used peripheral blood. The chain's CDR3 is CAWSRRQGTNTEAFF. The CDR3 nucleotides read TGTGCCTGGAGCCGCCGACAGGGCACGAACACTGAAGCTTTCTTT.